Below, 16 T cell receptor beta chains from the same sample are listed, as sequenced in a study of blood T cell repertoires in COVID-19. The repertoire was sequenced with immunoSEQ multiplex PCR; TCRdb's copy has only in-frame clones and lacks some. This table has some 65,000 clones, approximately 83% appearing once. Sequencing was performed on peripheral blood. The receptors stem from an older man with acute or convalescent COVID-19.

The chain has TRBV11-2 and TRBJ1-4; TRBD1 is a possible D gene (6 bases). Germline V CDR1 and CDR2: SGHAT, FQNNGV. Trimming shortened V by 5 bases and J by 8 bases, and 21 bases separated the two germline ends. The CDR3 is made up of 16 amino acids. The CDR3 region is CASSRRWAGEGEKLFF. The CDR3 nucleotides are TGTGCCAGCAGCCGAAGATGGGCAGGGGAGGGCGAAAAACTGTTTTTT.

This clone has just a few counts. The V call is TRBV30, the J call TRBJ1-3; tentative D call: TRBD1 (6 bases). The length of the CDR3 is 12 residues. V was clipped by 5 bases and J by 4 bases, with 9 bases between them. Germline V gene data show CDR1 as GTSNPN and CDR2 as SVGIG (reference sequence). The CDR3 coding sequence is TGTGCCTGGGAACAGGGCGGAAACACCATATATTTT. Translated, it gives CAWEQGGNTIYF.

This clone has just one count. V usage is TRBV27 and J usage is TRBJ2-7; 7 positions agree with TRBD2. There are 13 residues in the CDR3. The V gene's germline CDR1 is MNHEY and CDR2 SMNVEV (reference sequence). With V trimmed by 9 bases and J by 8 bases, 13 bases remained unmatched. CDR3 region: CASRSGDVTKQYF. The CDR3 DNA is TGTGCCAGTAGAAGCGGGGATGTTACGAAGCAGTACTTC.

The chain is built from TRBV5-1 and TRBJ2-7; 9 bases map to TRBD2. Germline loops: CDR1 SGHRS, CDR2 YFSETQ. The junction had 12 bases not matched to a gene; V was cut back by 4 bases and J by 4 bases. The CDR3 loop spans 16 amino acids. CDR3 nucleotide sequence: TGCGCCAGCAGCCCTACCGTCGGTAGCGGGAGATACGAGCAGTACTTC. Its translation: CASSPTVGSGRYEQYF.

This rearrangement joins TRBV2 to TRBJ1-3, with TRBD1 identical over 9 bases. The CDR3 is made up of 12 amino acids. V lost 7 bases and J lost 10; bases outside the gene matches: 5. Germline CDR1 is SNHLY and CDR2 is FYNNEI. The CDR3 spells CASTRDRETIYF. In nucleotides, the CDR3 is TGTGCCAGCACTCGGGACAGGGAGACCATATATTTT.

This clone has only one observation. The chain employs TRBV5-5 and TRBJ1-6, with a possible D match to TRBD1 (5 bases). Trimming left V 0 bases short and J 7 bases short, with 14 bases between. The germline CDR1 and CDR2 sequences are SGHKS and YYEKEE (reference sequence). The CDR3 has 16 residues. CDR3 sequence reads: CASSLVGGARNSPLHF. The CDR3 bases are TGTGCCAGCAGCTTGGTGGGCGGGGCCCGAAATTCACCCCTCCACTTT. Full variable domain (remainder filled in from reference TRBV5-5 and TRBJ1-6): DAGVTQSPTHLIKTRGQQVTLRCSPISGHKSVSWYQQVLGQGPQFIFQYYEKEERGRGNFPDRFSARQFPNYSSELNVNALLLGDSALYLCASSLVGGARNSPLHFGNGTRLTVT.

This clone has only one observation. J is TRBJ2-5 and V is TRBV7-2, with D perhaps TRBD1 (6 bases). Deletions cut 4 bases from V and 5 bases from J, with 17 bases between. Germline CDR1 and CDR2: SGHTA and FQGNSA. This CDR3 is 15 amino acids long. Here the CDR3 reads CASSSNYRVTETQYF. In nucleotides, the CDR3 is TGTGCCAGCAGCTCAAACTACAGGGTAACGGAGACCCAGTACTTC.

The chain has TRBV5-5 and TRBJ1-3, with D unclear. The germline gives CDR1 SGHKS, CDR2 YYEKEE (reference sequence). The CDR3 is 17 residues long. V shed 0 bases and J shed 1 base, with 14 bases lying between them. The CDR3 region has the DNA TGTGCCAGCAGCTTGGCGGGTTCCCCTCTTTCTGGAAACACCATATATTTT. Its protein product is CASSLAGSPLSGNTIYF.

The J gene is TRBJ1-5, the V gene TRBV5-1; 9 nucleotides align to TRBD1. The germline V gene has CDR1 SGHRS and CDR2 YFSETQ. J gave up 6 bases and V 1 base, and 8 bases lay outside the gene matches. The CDR3 runs to 16 residues. CDR3 coding DNA: TGCGCCAGCAGCTTGAGGGGACAGGGAGAGGGTCAGCCCCAGCATTTT. It encodes CASSLRGQGEGQPQHF.

In this sample, this clone turned up once. The J gene is TRBJ1-2, the V gene TRBV18, with a weak D call TRBD1 (6 bases). The CDR3 extends over 12 amino acids. V shed 3 bases and J shed 7 bases, with 9 bases lying between them. Germline loops: CDR1 KGHSH, CDR2 LQKENI. CDR3 in amino acids: CASSPTGLGYTF. DNA for the CDR3: TGTGCCAGCTCACCTACAGGGCTTGGCTACACCTTC.

The chain is built from TRBV12-3 or TRBV12-4 and TRBJ1-2; 8 nucleotides line up with TRBD1. The CDR3 is 13 residues long. V was pared by 6 bases and J by 4 bases, with 4 bases of the junction left unmatched. The CDR3 loop reads CASSLTGGYGYTF. The CDR3 bases are TGTGCCAGCAGCCTAACAGGGGGCTATGGCTACACCTTC.

In the case of this clone: The sample contains more than one DNA sequence encoding this CDR3. The V gene is TRBV7-2, the J gene TRBJ1-5; possible D gene TRBD1, 5 bases. V was cut by 5 bases and J by 0 bases, with 11 bases left in between. The germline CDR1 and CDR2 sequences are SGHTA and FQGNSA. This CDR3 region has 15 residues. Here the CDR3 DNA reads TGTGCCAGCAGCACGCAGGGTTATAGCAATCAGCCCCAGCATTTT. Protein: CASSTQGYSNQPQHF.

CDR3 bases: TGTGCCAGCAGCCGGACACGGACGGGCACAGATACGCAGTATTTT. Amino acids: CASSRTRTGTDTQYF. The chain recombines TRBV7-9 with TRBJ2-3; TRBD1 is a possible D gene (5 bases). Per the germline V gene, CDR1 is SEHNR and CDR2 is FQNEAQ (reference sequence). CDR3 length: 15 amino acids. Deletions cut 5 bases from V and 1 base from J, with 13 bases between.

This clone was found a few times. The chain links TRBV15 to TRBJ2-7, with a weak D call TRBD2 (6 bases). Trimming removed 3 bases from V and 3 bases from J, with 15 bases in between. Germline lookup yields CDR1 LNHNV and CDR2 YYDKDF (reference sequence). The CDR3 sequence is 15 residues long. CDR3 in DNA: TGTGCCACCAGCAGGGAGGGTGGATCCTTCTACGAGCAGTACTTC. Its protein product is CATSREGGSFYEQYF. Variable domain in full (rest from reference TRBV15 and TRBJ2-7): DAMVIQNPRYQVTQFGKPVTLSCSQTLNHNVMYWYQQKSSQAPKLLFHYYDKDFNNEADTPDNFQSRRPNTSFCFLDIRSPGLGDTAMYLCATSREGGSFYEQYFGPGTRLTVT.

This chain joins TRBV7-2 and TRBJ1-1, with a possible D match to TRBD1 (5 bases). Per germline, CDR1 SGHTA and CDR2 FQGNSA. The ends were cut back, 0 bases at V and 1 base at J, with 12 bases in the middle. The CDR3 has 16 amino acids. The CDR3 region has the DNA TGTGCCAGCAGCTTAGCAGGACAAATTCCGAACACTGAAGCTTTCTTT. This codes for CASSLAGQIPNTEAFF.

V and J are TRBV5-1 and TRBJ2-2, with a weak D call TRBD2 (6 bases). Germline CDR1 reads SGHRS; CDR2 reads YFSETQ. This CDR3 has 16 residues. With 2 bases removed from V and 1 base from J, the gap between germline ends came to 12 bases. In DNA form, the CDR3 reads TGCGCCAGCAGCTTTTCCGGGACTCTGAACACCGGGGAGCTGTTTTTT. Encoded protein: CASSFSGTLNTGELFF.